Below, 15 T cell receptor beta chains from the same sample are listed, as sequenced in a study of beta chain features in type 1 diabetes. The entirety of the isolated RNA underwent reverse transcription, so expressed TCRB transcripts were sequenced. Repertoires were generated with immunoSEQ multiplex PCR, while TCRdb's copy carries only in-frame clones and drops some. The repertoire consists of approximately 58,000 clones, with about 60% occurring once and the leading ten covering around 0.29%. Their antigens are not known. Whole-study results and caveats: Moderately but significantly shorter TCRB CDR3s were found in Type 1 diabetes patients in all four CD4+ subsets.

Material for sequencing was stem cell memory CD4+ T cells from blood. The receptors come from a woman under 40 with type 1 diabetes.

J is TRBJ1-2 and V is TRBV25-1; 8 bases match TRBD1. J gave up 4 bases and V 1 base, and 5 bases lay outside the gene matches. This CDR3 contains 15 residues. Germline V gene data show CDR1 as MGHDK and CDR2 as SYGVNS. The CDR3 sequence: CASSESGQGAYGYTF. CDR3 in DNA: TGTGCCAGCAGTGAATCCGGGCAGGGGGCCTATGGCTACACCTTC.

The gene calls are TRBV27 and TRBJ2-5; TRBD1 might be the D (5 bases). The V gene's germline CDR1 is MNHEY and CDR2 SMNVEV (reference sequence). CDR3 size: 14 residues. Between the trimmed V and J ends, which lost 5 bases and 7 bases, there was a span of 17 bases. CDR3: CASSGRTGVGTQYF. The DNA of the CDR3 is TGTGCCAGCAGTGGTCGAACAGGCGTCGGGACCCAGTACTTC.

The chain uses TRBV11-2 and TRBJ2-1; D is possibly TRBD2 (6 bases). There are 11 residues in the CDR3. Trimming removed 1 base at V and 14 bases at J, with 9 bases between. Germline V gene sequence: CDR1 SGHAT, CDR2 FQNNGV. This chain's CDR3 is CASSLGDLKFF. CDR3 DNA sequence: TGTGCCAGCAGCTTAGGGGACTTGAAGTTCTTC.

The chain combines TRBV6-1 with TRBJ1-5; tentatively, D is TRBD1 (6 bases). CDR3 length equals 15 residues. The V gene lost 2 bases and the J gene lost 0 bases, with 8 bases spanning the gap. Germline V lookup: CDR1 MNHNS, CDR2 SASEGT. CDR3 nucleotides: TGTGCCAGCAGTGAACAGGGGAATAGCAATCAGCCCCAGCATTTT. It codes for CASSEQGNSNQPQHF.

This rearrangement joins TRBV7-9 to TRBJ1-1; 8 bases map to TRBD1. V was clipped by 7 bases and J by 3 bases; unmatched bases: 4. Germline loops: CDR1 SEHNR, CDR2 FQNEAQ (reference sequence). The CDR3 is 13 residues long. The CDR3 spells CASTSQGDTEAFF. The CDR3 nucleotides read TGTGCCAGCACCTCACAGGGGGACACTGAAGCTTTCTTT. Together with reference TRBV7-9 and TRBJ1-1, the CDR3 gives the full variable domain: DTGVSQNPRHKITKRGQNVTFRCDPISEHNRLYWYRQTLGQGPEFLTYFQNEAQLEKSRLLSDRFSAERPKGSFSTLEIQRTEQGDSAMYLCASTSQGDTEAFFGQGTRLTVV.

In this sample, this clone turned up a few times. V gene TRBV9 combines with J gene TRBJ2-7; 7 nucleotides line up with TRBD2. Germline V gene lookup returns CDR1 SGDLS and CDR2 YYNGEE. This CDR3 contains 14 residues. Unmatched junction bases numbered 7, after V lost 4 bases and J lost 3 bases. CDR3 loop: CASSPRDYFYEQYF. CDR3 coding DNA: TGTGCCAGCAGCCCCCGGGACTACTTCTACGAGCAGTACTTC. Full variable domain (missing parts from reference TRBV9 and TRBJ2-7): DSGVTQTPKHLITATGQRVTLRCSPRSGDLSVYWYQQSLDQGLQFLIQYYNGEERAKGNILERFSAQQFPDLHSELNLSSLELGDSALYFCASSPRDYFYEQYFGPGTRLTVT.

V is TRBV18 and J is TRBJ1-6; possible D gene TRBD1, 5 bases. Germline V CDR1 and CDR2: KGHSH, LQKENI. This CDR3 has 14 amino acids. V gave up 4 bases and J gave up 8 bases, with 12 bases separating them. The CDR3 is CASSRLGEDSPLHF. The CDR3 DNA reads TGTGCCAGCTCACGCTTGGGGGAGGATTCACCCCTCCACTTT.

This rearrangement joins TRBV7-2 to TRBJ2-1; 7 positions agree with TRBD2. The CDR3 runs 16 residues. CDR1 and CDR2 (germline): SGHTA, FQGNSA. J lost 0 bases, V lost 2 bases, and 4 bases had no gene match. In DNA form, the CDR3 reads TGTGCCAGCAGCTTATATCTAGCGGTCTCCTACAATGAGCAGTTCTTC. Protein sequence: CASSLYLAVSYNEQFF. The full variable domain, with the rest looked up from reference TRBV7-2 and TRBJ2-1, is GAGVSQSPSNKVTEKGKDVELRCDPISGHTALYWYRQSLGQGLEFLIYFQGNSAPDKSGLPSDRFSAERTGGSVSTLTIQRTQQEDSAVYLCASSLYLAVSYNEQFFGPGTRLTVL.

Only a few counts were recorded for this clone. This chain joins TRBV7-3 and TRBJ2-7; D may be TRBD1 (6 bases). V dropped 5 bases and J dropped 2 bases, with 10 bases sitting between them. The CDR3 runs 13 residues. Looked up from germline, CDR1 is SGHTA and CDR2 is FQGTGA. CDR3 sequence reads: CASSQDRTYEQYF. CDR3 nucleotide sequence: TGTGCCAGCAGCCAGGACAGAACCTACGAGCAGTACTTC.

The chain uses TRBV5-1 and TRBJ2-7, with 11 bases matching TRBD2. V gave up 2 bases and J gave up 8 bases; unmatched junction bases: 3. This CDR3 contains 13 residues. CDR1 and CDR2 (germline): SGHRS, YFSETQ. The CDR3 protein is CASSFGLAGQQYF. DNA of the CDR3: TGCGCCAGCAGCTTCGGACTAGCGGGCCAGCAGTACTTC.

The rearrangement joins TRBV6-6 to TRBJ1-1; a possible D gene is TRBD1 (5 bases). The CDR3 consists of 15 residues. Trimming left V 0 bases short and J 2 bases short, with 10 bases between. Germline V gene lookup returns CDR1 MNHNY and CDR2 SVGAGI (reference sequence). CDR3 DNA sequence: TGTGCCAGCAGTTACTCGCCAGGACAAAACACTGAAGCTTTCTTT. This gives the protein CASSYSPGQNTEAFF.

The chain carries TRBV7-9 and TRBJ1-5; 10 positions match TRBD1. CDR3 length: 17 residues. V lost 1 base and J lost 0; bases outside the gene matches: 3. The germline CDR1 and CDR2 sequences are SEHNR and FQNEAQ (reference sequence). CDR3 nucleotides: TGTGCCAGCAGCTTAGAGACAGGGGGCTATAGCAATCAGCCCCAGCATTTT. This sequence encodes CASSLETGGYSNQPQHF.

The gene calls are TRBV19 and TRBJ1-3; the D gene is possibly TRBD1 (5 bases). V was clipped by 4 bases and J by 0 bases, with 16 bases between them. Germline loops: CDR1 LNHDA, CDR2 SQIVND (reference sequence). This CDR3 has 17 residues. CDR3 protein: CASSTQPTAISGNTIYF. In DNA form, the CDR3 reads TGTGCCAGTAGTACCCAACCGACAGCGATCTCTGGAAACACCATATATTTT.

In DNA, the CDR3 is TGTGCCAGCAGCTTGTTCGGACAGGGGGGGGACGGCAATGAGCAGTTCTTC. Translated: CASSLFGQGGDGNEQFF. This chain connects TRBV5-6 to TRBJ2-1, with 10 bases identical to TRBD1. The junction had 10 bases not matched to a gene; V was cut back by 1 base and J by 6 bases. There are 17 residues in the CDR3. The germline CDR1 and CDR2 sequences are SGHDT and YYEEEE.

J is TRBJ2-5 and V is TRBV5-1; the match to TRBD2 covers 9 bases. This CDR3 has 15 residues. The germline V gene has CDR1 SGHRS and CDR2 YFSETQ. The V and J ends lost 3 bases and 4 bases, in that order; junction bases with no gene match: 7. CDR3 amino acids: CASSSPGLAGETQYF. Here the CDR3 DNA reads TGCGCCAGCAGCTCCCCGGGACTAGCAGGAGAGACCCAGTACTTC.